A selection of T cell receptor beta chains follows, all from one sample in a study of CD8+ T cells in alopecia areata. Clones were sequenced by immunoSEQ multiplex PCR, and TCRdb holds only the in-frame ones, with some missing. Of around 170,000 clones in the sample, approximately 50% were seen once. The material was CD8+ T cells sorted from blood, obtained around week 54, from a patient treated with tofacitinib. These receptor sequences come from a human donor with alopecia areata. Each CDR3 is given with its conserved first and last residue. A D gene is named only where the DNA matches it firmly. Clone size is shown for a subset of rows, as once, few, many or a class of expanded clone.

>TRBV5-1|TRBJ2-1|.|.
CASSLGHEQFF
TGCGCCAGCAGCTTGGGCCATGAGCAGTTCTTC
>TRBV7-9|TRBJ2-3|.|.
CASSLSKSSTDTQYF
TGTGCCAGCAGCTTATCCAAGTCGAGCACAGATACGCAGTATTTT
>TRBV30|TRBJ2-2|TRBD1|.
CAWRSDRVNTGELFF
TGTGCCTGGAGATCGGACAGGGTGAACACCGGGGAGCTGTTTTTT
>TRBV6-6|TRBJ2-5|.|.
CASSYGRALPQETQYF
TGTGCCAGCAGTTACGGTCGGGCCCTACCGCAAGAGACCCAGTACTTC
>TRBV6-5|TRBJ2-7|.|.
CASSYSLTGLNEQYF
TGTGCCAGCAGTTACTCGTTAACAGGGTTAAACGAGCAGTACTTC
>TRBV27|TRBJ1-5|.|.
CASTSLGGGQPQHF
TGTGCCAGCACTTCGTTGGGGGGGGGACAGCCCCAGCATTTT
>TRBV30|TRBJ1-1|.|.
CAWRARGTFF
TGTGCCTGGAGGGCCCGAGGGACTTTCTTT
>TRBV7-9|TRBJ2-7|.|.
CASSVPGLLYEQYF
TGTGCCAGCAGCGTACCGGGACTCCTCTACGAGCAGTACTTC
>TRBV5-4|TRBJ2-7|.|.
CASSLAGQGSYEQYF
TGTGCCAGCAGCTTGGCCGGTCAGGGGTCCTACGAGCAGTACTTC
>TRBV13|TRBJ2-7|.|.
CASSADMGGQYF
TGTGCCAGCAGCGCGGACATGGGCGGGCAGTACTTC
>TRBV6-6|TRBJ2-7|.|.
CASTSGTLQYF
TGTGCCAGCACCTCCGGGACTCTGCAGTACTTC
>TRBV18|TRBJ2-5|.|.
CASSPLLGAGVETQYF
TGTGCCAGCTCACCTCTTCTCGGGGCAGGGGTTGAGACCCAGTACTTC
>TRBV9|TRBJ2-1|TRBD1|.
CASSGDSYNEQFF
TGTGCCAGCAGCGGGGACAGCTACAATGAGCAGTTCTTC
>TRBV6-1|TRBJ2-7|TRBD1|.
CASSEGQGRSYEQYF
TGTGCCAGCAGTGAAGGACAGGGCCGGAGCTACGAGCAGTACTTC
>TRBV19|TRBJ1-1|.|.
CASSIGRSNTEAFF
TGTGCCAGTAGTATAGGCCGCTCGAACACTGAAGCTTTCTTT
>TRBV27|TRBJ2-5|.|.
CASRNREQETQYF
TGTGCCAGCAGAAACAGGGAACAAGAGACCCAGTACTTC
>TRBV21-1|TRBJ2-1|.|.
CAPLRQGFYNEQFF
TGTGCCCCCCTTCGACAGGGATTTTACAATGAGCAGTTCTTC
>TRBV7-9|TRBJ2-2|.|few
CASSLTNTGELFF
TGTGCCAGCAGCTTAACGAACACCGGGGAGCTGTTTTTT
>TRBV27|TRBJ2-7|TRBD2|.
CASSLSTSGATSYEQYF
TGTGCCAGCAGTTTATCGACTAGCGGGGCTACCTCCTACGAGCAGTACTTC
>TRBV11-2|TRBJ2-3|TRBD2|.
CASSSSSGGIGDTQYF
TGTGCCAGCAGCTCCTCTAGCGGGGGGATAGGAGATACGCAGTATTTT
>TRBV6-5|TRBJ1-5|.|.
CASTGAQSNQPQHF
TGTGCCAGCACCGGGGCCCAGAGTAATCAGCCCCAGCATTTT
>TRBV7-9|TRBJ2-5|.|.
CASSLARKETQYF
TGTGCCAGCAGCTTAGCCAGAAAAGAGACCCAGTACTTC
>TRBV13|TRBJ2-1|TRBD2|.
CASSFGLAGVHEQFF
TGTGCCAGCAGCTTTGGACTAGCGGGGGTGCATGAGCAGTTCTTC
>TRBV6-1|TRBJ1-1|TRBD1|few
CASSGWDREGNTEAFF
TGTGCCAGCAGTGGATGGGACAGGGAGGGGAACACTGAAGCTTTCTTT